This T cell receptor beta chain came from a study of T cell responses to AZD1222 COVID-19 vaccine. Overall study findings and caveats: The repertoires were collected only after the peak T cell response. Spike-specific TCR breadth and depth were elevated following two AZD1222 doses. Seropositive at baseline were only 5 to 7 AZD1222 recipients. Donor demographics were predominantly white British with a female majority; clonal diversity may be underestimated.

The V end lost 2 bases, the J end lost 0 bases, and 10 bases lay between the germline ends. CDR3 length: 15 amino acids. Germline values: CDR1 KGHSH, CDR2 LQKENI. A note on this clone: No antigen is known for it.

The repertoire was sequenced with immunoSEQ multiplex PCR; TCRdb's copy has only in-frame clones and lacks some. Found here are under 140,000 clones, approximately 94% of them singletons; the top ten hold about 3.1%. This specimen consisted of peripheral blood, obtained 28 days after the second AZD1222 dose. This clonotype was obtained from an adult who received the AZD1222 COVID-19 vaccine. This sequence joins TRBV18 and TRBJ1-1; D gene ambiguous. CDR3 sequence: CASSPREDMNTEAFF. Here the CDR3 DNA reads TGTGCCAGCTCACCAAGGGAGGATATGAACACTGAAGCTTTCTTT.